A single sample gave rise to the 18 T cell receptor beta chains below, sequenced in a study of tumor-infiltrating lymphocytes in primary liver carcinoma. Bulk tissue was left unsorted, and RNA and DNA were co-extracted from about 20-30 mg of it. TCR beta cDNA was prepared out of approximately 470 ng total RNA by means of a constant-region primer. For TCR beta, libraries were produced by three nested multiplex PCR rounds using slightly modified ARM-PCR. A C-beta reverse primer was combined with TRBV1-TRBV30 forward primers in the first two PCR rounds, and each round had around 11 cycles. A single record per CDR3 protein comes from TCRdb applying MiXCR to the multiplex PCR reads. The sample has some 180,000 distinct CDR3 sequences, around 81% seen once. The sequenced sample consisted of tumor tissue from primary liver carcinoma. Source of these receptors: a man in his forties with primary liver carcinoma and hepatitis B virus infection.

The genes are TRBV11-2 and TRBJ2-3; 11 nucleotides match TRBD2. The V gene end was trimmed by 9 bases and the J gene end by 7 bases; junction bases not matched to a gene: 24. The CDR3 spans 19 residues. CDR1 is SGHAT and CDR2 is FQNNGV in the germline V gene. CDR3 in DNA: TGTGCCAGTAGCCGATCGCCGATACTAGCGGGAGAGAGGACACATACGCAGTATTTT. Translated, it gives CASSRSPILAGERTHTQYF.

On this clonotype: The CDR3 does not end in the conserved phenylalanine or tryptophan, so this is likely a read error. The chain is built from TRBV29-1 and TRBJ1-2; D unresolved. CDR1 SQVTM and CDR2 ANQGSEA come from the germline V gene. Trimming pared 0 bases from V and 4 bases from J, leaving 21 bases between. The CDR3 is made up of 17 amino acids. The CDR3 protein is CSVEDLASGLRGYGYTL. CDR3 coding DNA: TGCAGCGTTGAAGATCTTGCGTCGGGGTTGCGGGGCTATGGCTACACCTTA.

Turning to this clonotype: Compared with germline, one end of the junction differs, possibly owing to a read error. V and J are TRBV29-1 and TRBJ2-5; no clear D gene. The CDR3 totals 12 residues. Germline V gene data show CDR1 as SQVTM and CDR2 as ANQGSEA. As DNA, the CDR3 is TGCAGCCCCGCGACTTTGCAAGAGATCCAGTACTTC. Amino acid sequence: CSPATLQEIQYF.

This clonotype occurred many times. The rearrangement uses TRBV6-2 or TRBV6-3 and TRBJ2-1; no reliable D call. Trimming removed 0 bases at V and 0 bases at J, with 6 bases between. CDR3 length: 15 residues. CDR1 and CDR2 from the germline V gene are MNHEY and SVGEGT. The CDR3 region is CASSYSGLSYNEQFF. CDR3 bases: TGTGCCAGCAGTTACTCGGGCCTCTCCTACAATGAGCAGTTCTTC.

As regards this clonotype: Since no conserved phenylalanine or tryptophan closes the CDR3, a read error is the likely cause. This chain connects TRBV29-1 to TRBJ2-1, with a tentative D call TRBD2 (7 bases). Germline assignment: CDR1 SQVTM and CDR2 ANQGSEA. The CDR3 extends over 16 amino acids. The CDR3 region is CSVGGGRGGAYNEQFL. The CDR3 DNA follows: TGTAGCGTGGGGGGCGGGAGAGGCGGTGCCTACAATGAGCAGTTCTTA.

Note on this clonotype: At one end, the junction sequence differs from germline, possibly due to a read error. The rearrangement links TRBV11-1 to TRBJ2-4, with TRBD2 matching over 8 bases. Looked up from germline, CDR1 is SGHAT and CDR2 is FQDESV (reference sequence). The CDR3 totals 17 residues. The CDR3 DNA reads as TGTGCCGGCAGCTTTGCCGGGAGTAGCGGGACCAAAAACTTTCAATACTTC. The encoded protein is CAGSFAGSSGTKNFQYF.

Comments on this clonotype: A read error is possible here, since a much larger clone lies one base away. The chain has TRBV5-1 and TRBJ2-1; D gene ambiguous. This CDR3 contains 13 residues. CDR1 is SGHRS, CDR2 YFSETQ, per germline. As DNA, the CDR3 is TGCGCCAGCAGATTGGGCAAGTACAATGAGCAGTTCTTC. This gives the protein CASRLGKYNEQFF.

CDR3 loop: CASSSEGYTELFF. In DNA, the CDR3 is TGTGCCAGCAGCTCCGAAGGATACACCGAGCTGTTTTTT. V is TRBV5-4 and J is TRBJ2-2, with D unclear. V was cut by 3 bases and J by 11 bases, with 14 bases left in between. In germline, CDR1 is SGHNT, CDR2 YYREEE (reference sequence). The CDR3 totals 13 residues.

As concerns this clonotype: The junction differs from germline at one of its ends, possibly a read error. The chain links TRBV29-1 to TRBJ2-1, with 9 bases lining up with TRBD1. This CDR3 spans 15 amino acids. Germline V lookup: CDR1 SQVTM, CDR2 ANQGSEA. The CDR3, as DNA: TGTAGCCCAAGTACCGAGACAGGGGGTTGCTATGAGCAGTTCTTC. It translates to CSPSTETGGCYEQFF.

For this clonotype: The junction and the germline gene differ at one end; a read error may be behind it. The chain joins TRBV29-1 to TRBJ2-2; D perhaps matches TRBD2 (5 bases). Germline CDR1 is SQVTM and CDR2 is ANQGSEA. There are 13 residues in the CDR3. The chain's CDR3 is CSVYRGNIGELFF. Written as DNA, the CDR3 is TGCAGCGTTTATAGAGGGAACATCGGGGAGCTGTTTTTT.

The chain carries TRBV30 and TRBJ1-1; the D gene is possibly TRBD1 (5 bases). The germline V gene has CDR1 GTSNPN and CDR2 SVGIG (reference sequence). V was cut by 4 bases and J by 5 bases, with 20 bases left in between. The CDR3 spans 15 residues. The CDR3 DNA reads as TGTGCCTGGAATTCCTGGGGGGGGAAAGAGACTGAAGCTTTCTTT. The encoded protein is CAWNSWGGKETEAFF.

This chain joins TRBV12-3 or TRBV12-4 and TRBJ2-1; D gene ambiguous. The V gene lost 9 bases and the J gene lost 7 bases, with 22 bases spanning the gap. The CDR3 runs to 15 residues. The CDR3 sequence: CASNLAARVGNEQFF. Here the CDR3 DNA reads TGTGCCAGTAATTTAGCAGCGAGAGTGGGTAATGAGCAGTTCTTC.

To note about this clonotype: This is likely a read error, given that the CDR3 carries no conserved phenylalanine or tryptophan at its end. The DNA is omitted, as the CDR3 cannot be located on it reliably, and the CDR3 follows TCRdb's listing. The chain is built from TRBV29-1 and TRBJ1-4. CDR1 and CDR2 from the germline V gene are SQVTM and ANQGSEA. The CDR3 has 13 residues if both end residues are counted. The CDR3 protein is CSVDGGMGEKLYY.

A word on this clonotype: This likely comes from a read error, as the CDR3 has no conserved phenylalanine or tryptophan at its end. The chain joins TRBV6-2 or TRBV6-3 to TRBJ2-7; D is undetermined. The CDR3 extends over 13 amino acids. Germline V gene lookup returns CDR1 MNHEY and CDR2 SVGEGT. Here the CDR3 DNA reads TGTGCCAGCACTGGGCGTTATCCCTACGAACAGTACTAC. This gives the protein CASTGRYPYEQYY.

The rearrangement links TRBV11-2 to TRBJ2-1; 8 nucleotides agree with TRBD2. V was pared by 10 bases and J by 7 bases, with 18 bases of the junction left unmatched. CDR1 and CDR2 from the germline V gene are SGHAT and FQNNGV. This CDR3 contains 16 residues. For the CDR3, the DNA is TGTGCCAACAGTTTAGGGATCGGGAGGGTTGGAAATGAGCAGTTCTTC. Translating gives CANSLGIGRVGNEQFF.

Turning to this clonotype: The junction departs from the called germline gene at one end, perhaps through a read error. This chain joins TRBV6-2 or TRBV6-3 and TRBJ2-1, with unresolved D. CDR1 MNHEY and CDR2 SVGEGT come from the germline V gene. The CDR3 consists of 14 residues. CDR3 in amino acids: CANSPDHYHNEQFF. The CDR3 DNA is TGTGCCAACAGTCCTGACCACTACCACAATGAGCAGTTCTTC.

A word on this clonotype: Likely a read error: the CDR3 ends without its conserved phenylalanine or tryptophan. The chain joins TRBV11-1 to TRBJ2-5; D uncertain. V was pared by 9 bases and J by 5 bases, with 13 bases between. The CDR3 length is 12 residues. Germline-derived CDR1 and CDR2 are SGHAT and FQDESV (reference sequence). The CDR3 region has the DNA TGTGCCAGTAGCCAGCTGGGGGAGACCCAGTACCTC. Its protein is CASSQLGETQYL.

This clonotype came up a few times. The germline gene is not matched at one end of the junction; a read error may be the cause. V and J are TRBV7-9 and TRBJ2-1; tentative D call: TRBD1 (5 bases). This CDR3 has 14 amino acids. Germline values: CDR1 SEHNR, CDR2 FQNEAQ (reference sequence). The chain's CDR3 is CASSLENTGDEQFF. CDR3 DNA sequence: TGTGCCAGTAGCTTAGAAAATACAGGCGATGAGCAGTTCTTC. Looking up the rest from reference TRBV7-9 and TRBJ2-1 gives the full variable domain: DTGVSQNPRHKITKRGQNVTFRCDPISEHNRLYWYRQTLGQGPEFLTYFQNEAQLEKSRLLSDRFSAERPKGSFSTLEIQRTEQGDSAMYLCASSLENTGDEQFFGPGTRLTVL.